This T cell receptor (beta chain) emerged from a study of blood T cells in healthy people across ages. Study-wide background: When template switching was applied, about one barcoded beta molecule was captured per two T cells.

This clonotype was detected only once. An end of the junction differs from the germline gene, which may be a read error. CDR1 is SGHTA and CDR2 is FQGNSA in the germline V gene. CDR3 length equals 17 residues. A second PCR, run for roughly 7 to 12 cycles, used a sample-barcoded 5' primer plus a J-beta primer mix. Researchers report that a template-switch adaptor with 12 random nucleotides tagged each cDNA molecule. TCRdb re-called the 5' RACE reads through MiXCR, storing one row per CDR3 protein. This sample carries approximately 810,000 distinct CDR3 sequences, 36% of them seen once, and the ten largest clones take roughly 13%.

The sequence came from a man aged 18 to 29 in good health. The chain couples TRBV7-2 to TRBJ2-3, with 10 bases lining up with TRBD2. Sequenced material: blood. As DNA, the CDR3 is TGTGTCAGCAGCCCCCTAGCGGGGGTCCTTAGCACAGATACGCAGTATTTT. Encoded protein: CVSSPLAGVLSTDTQYF.